The source of this TCR beta chain is a study of blood T cells in healthy people across ages. This clonotype has ten or more counts. Germline-derived CDR1 and CDR2 are SGHKS and YYEKEE (reference sequence). V lost 0 bases to trimming and J lost 3 bases; unmatched junction nucleotides: 7. This CDR3 has 16 residues. Through a sample-barcoded 5' primer and a J-beta primer mix, a second PCR was run for about 6 to 11 cycles. TCRdb reprocessed the 5' RACE reads via MiXCR and lists one record per CDR3 protein. The sample has 900,000 to 950,000 distinct CDR3 sequences, about 28% seen once. Another study also made use of these data, one on T cells of mothers and their children.

The sequenced sample was blood. This chain uses TRBV5-5 with TRBJ2-7, with 9 nucleotides matching TRBD2. This clonotype was obtained from a middle-aged woman in good health. The CDR3: CASSLGLAGLGYEQYF. CDR3 bases: TGTGCCAGCAGCTTGGGGCTAGCGGGGCTCGGCTACGAGCAGTACTTC.